Below are 23 T cell receptor beta chains sequenced from a single sample in a study of TIL therapy for anti-PD-1-resistant metastatic lung cancer. This was the immunoSEQ v3 assay. Generated by immunoSEQ multiplex PCR, the TCRdb table keeps only in-frame clones and is missing some. Counted here are 25,000 to 35,000 clones, about 79% occurring once; the ten biggest clones make up less than 3%. Documented time point: pre-treatment sample, taken before nivolumab and TIL therapy. The specimen comprised blood, sampled at baseline. These receptors were collected from a woman aged 30 to 85 with non-small cell lung cancer.

CDR3: CASSLGSYGYTF. Here the CDR3 DNA reads TGTGCCAGCAGCTTGGGAAGCTATGGCTACACCTTC. V and J are TRBV5-6 and TRBJ1-2; D ambiguous. Germline V lookup: CDR1 SGHDT, CDR2 YYEEEE. The CDR3 runs to 12 residues. V was trimmed by 0 bases and J by 4 bases, leaving 4 bases between them.

The chain has TRBV30 and TRBJ2-6; 7 bases line up with TRBD1. Per germline, CDR1 GTSNPN and CDR2 SVGIG (reference sequence). The CDR3 consists of 17 residues. Trimming cost V 0 bases and J 3 bases; bases outside gene matches: 8. The CDR3 region has the DNA TGTGCCTGGAGTGTAAGGCAGGGGGTATTTGGGGCCAACGTCCTGACTTTC. Its protein product is CAWSVRQGVFGANVLTF.

The chain carries TRBV19 and TRBJ1-1, with TRBD1 matching 8 bases. The V segment lost 4 bases and the J segment 2 bases; nucleotides outside the gene matches: 12. CDR1 is LNHDA, CDR2 SQIVND, per germline (reference sequence). The CDR3 is 17 amino acids. The CDR3: CASSTRQGTNPNTEAFF. The CDR3 region has the DNA TGTGCCAGTAGTACGAGACAGGGGACCAACCCTAACACTGAAGCTTTCTTT.

The V gene is TRBV6-1, the J gene TRBJ2-5; a possible D gene is TRBD2 (6 bases). CDR1 is MNHNS and CDR2 is SASEGT in the germline V gene. This CDR3 has 13 residues. Trimming took 7 bases from V and 8 from J, leaving 17 bases between them. The CDR3 DNA reads as TGTGCCAGCACCCCGGGACTCATGGTAACCCAGTACTTC. This sequence encodes CASTPGLMVTQYF.

By share, this clone counts as medium-sized. The chain is built from TRBV2 and TRBJ1-5; 7 bases are shared with TRBD1. The CDR3 sequence is 15 residues long. Germline V CDR1 and CDR2: SNHLY, FYNNEI. Trimming at V came to 6 bases and at J to 3 bases, leaving 8 bases not matched to a gene. As DNA, the CDR3 is TGTGCCAGCAGGCAAACAGGGGTGAACAATCAGCCCCAGCATTTT. This sequence encodes CASRQTGVNNQPQHF.

The chain links TRBV5-1 to TRBJ2-1; TRBD2 matches 10 bases. J lost 4 bases, V lost 3 bases, and 10 bases had no gene match. The CDR3 spans 17 residues. Germline loops: CDR1 SGHRS, CDR2 YFSETQ. The CDR3 DNA reads as TGCGCCAGCAGCTGGGGCACCCTAGCGGGAGTATACAATGAGCAGTTCTTC. Translation gives CASSWGTLAGVYNEQFF.

This chain joins TRBV19 and TRBJ2-5; perhaps TRBD1 as D (6 bases). Trimming cost V 5 bases and J 3 bases, with 19 bases left between them. The CDR3 loop spans 16 amino acids. The germline gives CDR1 LNHDA, CDR2 SQIVND (reference sequence). The chain's CDR3 is CASSYGTGQGKETQYF. The CDR3 DNA reads TGTGCCAGTAGTTATGGGACCGGGCAGGGGAAAGAGACCCAGTACTTC.

This clone was found a few times. The V gene is TRBV7-9, the J gene TRBJ2-3, with 8 bases matching TRBD1. Per the germline V gene, CDR1 is SEHNR and CDR2 is FQNEAQ (reference sequence). The CDR3 runs 16 residues. V was pared by 1 base and J by 3 bases, with 6 bases of the junction left unmatched. CDR3 nucleotides: TGTGCCAGCAGCTTAGTGGGACAGGAGTTAACAGATACGCAGTATTTT. Translation gives CASSLVGQELTDTQYF.

V usage is TRBV5-1 and J usage is TRBJ1-1; TRBD1 matches 8 bases. With V trimmed by 0 bases and J by 1 base, 14 bases remained unmatched. The CDR3 sequence is 19 residues long. Per the germline V gene, CDR1 is SGHRS and CDR2 is YFSETQ. The DNA for the CDR3 is TGCGCCAGCAGCTTGGTTGGGGGAACGGACAGGGAGGAGAACACTGAAGCTTTCTTT. Its translation: CASSLVGGTDREENTEAFF.

The V call is TRBV28, the J call TRBJ2-3; a weak D match, TRBD1 (6 bases). The V end lost 5 bases, the J end lost 10 bases, and 19 bases lay between the germline ends. Germline V lookup: CDR1 MDHEN, CDR2 SYDVKM. This CDR3 has 14 amino acids. CDR3 amino acids: CASSDRISGIAQYF. The CDR3 DNA is TGTGCCAGCAGTGACAGGATTTCAGGTATTGCGCAGTATTTT.

The V call is TRBV5-1, the J call TRBJ2-7; 8 bases are a match to TRBD2. Germline-derived CDR1 and CDR2 are SGHRS and YFSETQ. The CDR3 is made up of 14 amino acids. J was trimmed by 3 bases and V by 3 bases; bases with no gene match: 5. This CDR3 reads CASSSGTSFYEQYF. The CDR3 DNA reads as TGCGCCAGCAGCTCCGGGACTAGTTTCTACGAGCAGTACTTC. Looking up the rest from reference TRBV5-1 and TRBJ2-7 gives the full variable domain: KAGVTQTPRYLIKTRGQQVTLSCSPISGHRSVSWYQQTPGQGLQFLFEYFSETQRNKGNFPGRFSGRQFSNSRSEMNVSTLELGDSALYLCASSSGTSFYEQYFGPGTRLTVT.

The chain carries TRBV5-1 and TRBJ2-7; 10 bases are a match to TRBD2. V lost 0 bases and J lost 2; bases outside the gene matches: 2. The length of the CDR3 is 15 residues. The germline gives CDR1 SGHRS, CDR2 YFSETQ. The CDR3 nucleotides are TGCGCCAGCAGCTTGGGGACTAGCGGAGCCTACGAGCAGTACTTC. As protein: CASSLGTSGAYEQYF.

The chain carries TRBV30 and TRBJ2-2; 7 nucleotides line up with TRBD1. In germline, CDR1 is GTSNPN, CDR2 SVGIG (reference sequence). This CDR3 has 13 residues. Trimming took 3 bases from V and 7 from J; bases not matched to a gene: 5. CDR3: CAWSEQGYGELFF. The CDR3 coding sequence is TGTGCCTGGAGCGAACAGGGGTACGGGGAGCTGTTTTTT.

The V and J genes are TRBV21-1 and TRBJ2-3; the table's D call TRBD1 went unverified against the DNA. TRBV21-1 corresponds to a pseudogene. The CDR3 spans 16 residues. The CDR3 bases are TGTGCCAGCAGCAAAGGAATGGACAGGGGCACAGATACGCAGTATTTT. Protein: CASSKGMDRGTDTQYF.

This clone has only one observation. The V and J genes are TRBV11-2 and TRBJ2-5; D call uncertain. Trimming cost V 5 bases and J 5 bases, with 9 bases left between them. CDR1 and CDR2 (germline): SGHAT, FQNNGV. The CDR3 has 12 amino acids. The DNA for the CDR3 is TGTGCCAGCAGCCCTGGAACCGAGACCCAGTACTTC. It translates to CASSPGTETQYF.

This clone is labeled medium-sized. The chain has TRBV5-5 and TRBJ2-7; 9 bases are a match to TRBD1. Germline CDR1 SGHKS, CDR2 YYEKEE (reference sequence). Trimming cost V 4 bases and J 4 bases; bases outside gene matches: 12. The CDR3 totals 16 residues. CDR3 residues: CASSTLLQGAQYEQYF. CDR3 nucleotides: TGTGCCAGCAGCACCTTATTACAGGGGGCGCAATACGAGCAGTACTTC.

The chain has TRBV19 and TRBJ2-1; D may correspond to TRBD1 or TRBD2 (7 bases each). The CDR3 is 14 residues long. The V end lost 7 bases, the J end lost 2 bases, and 12 bases lay between the germline ends. Germline values: CDR1 LNHDA, CDR2 SQIVND (reference sequence). The CDR3 here is CASTQGGAYNEQFF. The CDR3 bases are TGTGCCAGTACCCAGGGGGGGGCCTACAATGAGCAGTTCTTC. The variable domain in full, completed from reference TRBV19 and TRBJ2-1, reads DGGITQSPKYLFRKEGQNVTLSCEQNLNHDAMYWYRQDPGQGLRLIYYSQIVNDFQKGDIAEGYSVSREKKESFPLTVTSAQKNPTAFYLCASTQGGAYNEQFFGPGTRLTVL.

This clone was observed a handful of times. CDR3 amino acids: CASSQGTSREQYF. In DNA form, the CDR3 reads TGTGCCAGCAGCCAGGGGACTAGCCGGGAGCAGTACTTC. J is TRBJ2-7 and V is TRBV14; 9 positions agree with TRBD2. V trimming: 3 bases; J trimming: 7 bases; junction bases outside the gene matches: 4. The germline CDR1 and CDR2 sequences are SGHDN and FVKESK. The CDR3 consists of 13 residues.

This clone was found a few times. The gene calls are TRBV18 and TRBJ2-7; D ambiguous. CDR1 is KGHSH, CDR2 LQKENI, per germline. The CDR3 runs to 11 residues. With 5 bases removed from V and 9 bases from J, the gap between germline ends came to 11 bases. The CDR3 reads CASSVAAVQYF. For the CDR3, the DNA is TGTGCCAGCTCAGTCGCTGCCGTGCAGTACTTC.

The chain combines TRBV4-1 with TRBJ2-3; tentatively, D is TRBD1 or TRBD2 (5 bases each). Germline values: CDR1 MGHRA, CDR2 YSYEKL. This CDR3 has 12 residues. V gave up 4 bases and J gave up 9 bases, with 11 bases separating them. This CDR3 reads CASSLRGETQYF. CDR3 DNA sequence: TGCGCCAGCAGCCTTCGAGGGGAGACGCAGTATTTT.

This clone occurred a few times. The V gene is TRBV19, the J gene TRBJ2-1; a possible D gene is TRBD2 (6 bases). Per the germline V gene, CDR1 is LNHDA and CDR2 is SQIVND (reference sequence). The CDR3 runs to 13 residues. Trimming cost V 4 bases and J 7 bases, with 11 bases left between them. The DNA of the CDR3 is TGTGCCAGTAGTACGGGACTGGTGAATGAGCAGTTCTTC. Residues: CASSTGLVNEQFF.

This sequence joins TRBV5-1 and TRBJ2-3, with TRBD2 identical over 9 bases. The CDR3 is 15 residues long. The J segment lost 5 bases and the V segment lost 0 bases, leaving 4 bases of the junction unmatched. Per germline, CDR1 SGHRS and CDR2 YFSETQ. CDR3 bases: TGCGCCAGCAGCTTGGGTCCGACTAGCGGAGATACGCAGTATTTT. It codes for CASSLGPTSGDTQYF.

This clone has just a few counts. CDR3 coding DNA: TGTGCCAGCAGGGTAGGGGAAAAACTGTTTTTT. It is translated as CASRVGEKLFF. The chain employs TRBV6-1 and TRBJ1-4; no clear D gene. Germline CDR1 MNHNS, CDR2 SASEGT. V lost 6 bases and J 8 bases, leaving 7 bases between the germline ends. The CDR3 is made up of 11 amino acids.